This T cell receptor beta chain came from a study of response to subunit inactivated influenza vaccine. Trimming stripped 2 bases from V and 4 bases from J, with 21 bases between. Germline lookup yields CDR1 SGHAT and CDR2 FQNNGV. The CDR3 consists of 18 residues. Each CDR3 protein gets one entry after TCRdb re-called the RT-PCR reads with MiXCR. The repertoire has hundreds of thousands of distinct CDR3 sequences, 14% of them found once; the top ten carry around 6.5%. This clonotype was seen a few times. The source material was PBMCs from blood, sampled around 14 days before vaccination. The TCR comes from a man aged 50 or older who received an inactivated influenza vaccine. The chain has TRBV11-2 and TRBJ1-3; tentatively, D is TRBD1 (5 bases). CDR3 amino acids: CASSLSGLGQILGNTIYF. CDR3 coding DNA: TGTGCCAGCAGCTTAAGTGGGTTAGGACAAATCCTCGGAAACACCATATATTTT.